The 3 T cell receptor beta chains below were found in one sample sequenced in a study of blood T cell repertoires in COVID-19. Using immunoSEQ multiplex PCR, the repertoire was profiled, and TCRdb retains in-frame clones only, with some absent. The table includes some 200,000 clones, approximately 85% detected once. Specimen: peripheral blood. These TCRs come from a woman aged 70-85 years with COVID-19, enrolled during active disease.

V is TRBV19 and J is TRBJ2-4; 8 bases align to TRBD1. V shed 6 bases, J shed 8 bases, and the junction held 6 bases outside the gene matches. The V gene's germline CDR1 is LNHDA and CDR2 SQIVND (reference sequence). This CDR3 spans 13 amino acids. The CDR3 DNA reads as TGTGCCAGTAGGCCGGACAGGGTGGACATTCAGTACTTC. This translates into CASRPDRVDIQYF.

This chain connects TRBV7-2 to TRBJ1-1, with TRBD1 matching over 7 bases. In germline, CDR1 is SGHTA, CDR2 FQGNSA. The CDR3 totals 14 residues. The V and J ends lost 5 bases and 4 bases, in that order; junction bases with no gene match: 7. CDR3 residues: CASSPGGHATEAFF. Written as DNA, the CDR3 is TGTGCCAGCAGCCCAGGGGGGCACGCCACTGAAGCTTTCTTT.

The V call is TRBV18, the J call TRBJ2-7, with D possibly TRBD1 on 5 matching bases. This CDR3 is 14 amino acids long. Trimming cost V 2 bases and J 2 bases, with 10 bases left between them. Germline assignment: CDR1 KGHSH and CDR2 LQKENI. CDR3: CASSPETETYEQYF. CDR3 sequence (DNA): TGTGCCAGCTCACCAGAGACAGAAACCTACGAGCAGTACTTC.